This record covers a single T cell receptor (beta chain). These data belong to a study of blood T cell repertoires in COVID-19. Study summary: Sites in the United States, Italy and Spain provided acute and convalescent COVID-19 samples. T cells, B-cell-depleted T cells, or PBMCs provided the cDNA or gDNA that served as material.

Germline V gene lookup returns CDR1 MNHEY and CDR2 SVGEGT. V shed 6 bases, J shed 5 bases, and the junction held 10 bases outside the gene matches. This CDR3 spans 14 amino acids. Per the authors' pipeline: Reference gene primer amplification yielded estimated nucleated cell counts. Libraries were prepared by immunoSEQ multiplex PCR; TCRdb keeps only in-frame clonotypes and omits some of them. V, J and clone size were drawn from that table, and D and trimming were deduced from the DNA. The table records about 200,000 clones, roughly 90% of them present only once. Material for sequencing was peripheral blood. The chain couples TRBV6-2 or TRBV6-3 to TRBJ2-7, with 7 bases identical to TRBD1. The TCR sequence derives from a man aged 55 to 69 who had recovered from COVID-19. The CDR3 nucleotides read TGTGCCAGCAGCCGGGGACAGTCGTCCCACGAGCAGTACTTC. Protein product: CASSRGQSSHEQYF.